This T cell receptor beta chain is drawn from a study of CD8 T cells in Susac syndrome. Trimming removed 0 bases from V and 7 bases from J, with 13 bases in between. CDR1 LGHNA and CDR2 YSLEER come from the germline V gene. The CDR3 runs 15 residues. Roughly 0.45 to 1 ug RNA was reverse transcribed with random hexamers. TCRdb reprocessed the immunoSEQ multiplex PCR reads with MiXCR, giving one entry per CDR3 protein. The sample has roughly 160,000 distinct CDR3 sequences; around 94% are singletons. Specimen: CD4+ T cells from PBMCs. The sequence was collected from a human donor in good health. This rearrangement joins TRBV4-3 to TRBJ2-1; D might be TRBD2 (7 bases). The CDR3 DNA follows: TGCGCCAGCAGCCAAGAGAGGGGGGGCGGTAATGAGCAGTTCTTC. Its protein is CASSQERGGGNEQFF.